The 8 T cell receptor beta chains below all came from one sample that was sequenced in a study of blood T cells in healthy people across ages. The second PCR ran about 6 to 12 cycles with a sample-barcoded 5' primer and J-beta primers. Via MiXCR, TCRdb re-called the 5' RACE reads, giving one row per CDR3 protein. The sample lists around 790,000 distinct CDR3 sequences, about 42% occurring once. Sequencing input: blood. These receptors all stem from a man aged 60 to 75 in good health.

CDR3 amino acids: CASSLTSRGRGGTDTQYF. The CDR3 DNA is TGCGCCAGCAGCTTGACGTCCCGAGGCAGGGGGGGCACAGATACGCAGTATTTT. The rearrangement uses TRBV5-1 and TRBJ2-3; D might be TRBD1 (7 bases). Per the germline V gene, CDR1 is SGHRS and CDR2 is YFSETQ. Trimming removed 1 base from V and 1 base from J, with 19 bases in between. The CDR3 has 18 residues.

This clonotype was seen a few times. The chain is built from TRBV27 and TRBJ1-5, with D possibly being TRBD1 (5 bases). Germline-derived CDR1 and CDR2 are MNHEY and SMNVEV (reference sequence). CDR3 length: 12 residues. V was trimmed by 5 bases and J by 6 bases, leaving 8 bases between them. CDR3 DNA sequence: TGTGCCAGCAGTACGGGGGGTCAGCCCCAGCATTTT. Residues: CASSTGGQPQHF.

This clonotype was seen a few times. The rearrangement joins TRBV6-2 or TRBV6-3 to TRBJ1-5, with a weak D call TRBD1 (5 bases). V lost 5 bases to trimming and J lost 5 bases, with 19 bases between them. Germline V gene sequence: CDR1 MNHEY, CDR2 SVGEGT. The CDR3 is 16 amino acids. CDR3 loop: CASSERDPRYDQPQHF. The CDR3 coding sequence is TGTGCCAGCAGTGAGCGGGACCCTCGGTACGATCAGCCCCAGCATTTT.

This chain links TRBV7-2 with TRBJ2-2; a weak D match, TRBD2 (6 bases). V shed 3 bases and J shed 5 bases, with 13 bases lying between them. The CDR3 spans 15 residues. Germline loops: CDR1 SGHTA, CDR2 FQGNSA. CDR3 in DNA: TGTGCCAGCAGCTTCGGAGGGCCCAGGACCGGGGAGCTGTTTTTT. Translating it yields CASSFGGPRTGELFF.

This chain joins TRBV29-1 and TRBJ2-1, with D tentatively TRBD1 (6 bases). Germline V gene sequence: CDR1 SQVTM, CDR2 ANQGSEA. The CDR3 runs 14 residues. V dropped 4 bases and J dropped 6 bases, with 16 bases sitting between them. Here the CDR3 reads CSVGTVGGFNEQFF. The CDR3 nucleotides are TGCAGCGTTGGGACAGTTGGGGGATTCAATGAGCAGTTCTTC.

The rearrangement links TRBV5-1 to TRBJ2-5; 13 positions match TRBD2. The J call is uncertain, as TRBJ2-7 better fits the DNA end. Germline CDR1 reads SGHRS; CDR2 reads YFSETQ. The CDR3 covers 16 residues. This chain's CDR3 is CASSSPGTSGAYEQYF. CDR3 DNA sequence: TGCGCCAGCAGCAGCCCTGGGACTAGCGGGGCCTACGAGCAGTACTTC.

The J gene is TRBJ1-5, the V gene TRBV9; 8 bases agree with TRBD1. The germline V gene encodes CDR1 SGDLS and CDR2 YYNGEE. The CDR3 covers 20 residues. V lost 2 bases, J lost 1 base, and 17 bases stayed unmatched. This CDR3 reads CASSVEQPGQASVSNQPQHF. In DNA form, the CDR3 reads TGTGCCAGCAGCGTCGAGCAACCGGGACAGGCGAGCGTGAGCAATCAGCCCCAGCATTTT.

The V call is TRBV24-1, the J call TRBJ2-2, with 8 bases that match TRBD1. CDR3 length: 16 residues. Unmatched junction bases numbered 2, after V lost 3 bases and J lost 0 bases. In germline, CDR1 is KGHDR, CDR2 SFDVKD. The CDR3 nucleotides are TGTGCCACCAGTGATGCAGGGGGCTCGAACACCGGGGAGCTGTTTTTT. The encoded protein is CATSDAGGSNTGELFF.